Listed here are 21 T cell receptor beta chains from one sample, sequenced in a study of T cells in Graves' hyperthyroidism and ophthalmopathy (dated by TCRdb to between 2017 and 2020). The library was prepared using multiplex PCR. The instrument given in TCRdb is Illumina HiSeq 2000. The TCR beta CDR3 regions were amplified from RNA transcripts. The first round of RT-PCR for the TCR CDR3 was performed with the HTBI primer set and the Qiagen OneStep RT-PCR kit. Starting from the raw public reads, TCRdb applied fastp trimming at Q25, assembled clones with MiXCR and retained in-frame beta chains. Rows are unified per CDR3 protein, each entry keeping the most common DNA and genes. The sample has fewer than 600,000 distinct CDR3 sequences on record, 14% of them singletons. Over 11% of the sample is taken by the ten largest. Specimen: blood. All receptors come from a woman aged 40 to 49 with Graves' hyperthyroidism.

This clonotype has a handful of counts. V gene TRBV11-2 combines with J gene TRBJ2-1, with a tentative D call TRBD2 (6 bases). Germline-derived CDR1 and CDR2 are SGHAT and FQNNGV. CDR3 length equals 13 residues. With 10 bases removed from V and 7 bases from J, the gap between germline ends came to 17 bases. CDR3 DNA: TGTGCCATTACGTCCGGGGGTTGGAATGAGCAGTTCTTC. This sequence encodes CAITSGGWNEQFF.

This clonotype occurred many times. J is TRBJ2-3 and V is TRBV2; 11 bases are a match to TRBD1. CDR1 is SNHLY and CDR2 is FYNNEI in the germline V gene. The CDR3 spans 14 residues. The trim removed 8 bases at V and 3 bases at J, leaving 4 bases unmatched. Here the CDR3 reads CASSGQGGTDTQYF. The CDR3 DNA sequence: TGTGCCAGCTCGGGACAGGGGGGAACAGATACGCAGTATTTT. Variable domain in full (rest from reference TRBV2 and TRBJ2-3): EPEVTQTPSHQVTQMGQEVILRCVPISNHLYFYWYRQILGQKVEFLVSFYNNEISEKSEIFDDQFSVERPDGSNFTLKIRSTKLEDSAMYFCASSGQGGTDTQYFGPGTRLTVL.

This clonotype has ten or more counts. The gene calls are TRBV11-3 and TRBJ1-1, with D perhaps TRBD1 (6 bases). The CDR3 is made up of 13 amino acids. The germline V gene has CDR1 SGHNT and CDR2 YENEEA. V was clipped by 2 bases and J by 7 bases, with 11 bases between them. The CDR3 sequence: CASSLSQGREAFF. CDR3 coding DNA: TGTGCCAGCAGCTTATCGCAGGGGCGTGAAGCTTTCTTT. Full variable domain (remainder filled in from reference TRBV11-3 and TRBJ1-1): EAGVVQSPRYKIIEKKQPVAFWCNPISGHNTLYWYLQNLGQGPELLIRYENEEAVDDSQLPKDRFSAERLKGVDSTLKIQPAELGDSAVYLCASSLSQGREAFFGQGTRLTVV.

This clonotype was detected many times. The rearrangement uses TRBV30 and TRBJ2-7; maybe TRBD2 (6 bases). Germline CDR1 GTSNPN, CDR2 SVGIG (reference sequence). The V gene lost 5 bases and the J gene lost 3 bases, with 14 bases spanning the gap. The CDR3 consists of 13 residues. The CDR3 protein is CAWRRAGVYEQYF. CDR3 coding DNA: TGTGCCTGGCGCCGAGCGGGTGTCTACGAGCAGTACTTC.

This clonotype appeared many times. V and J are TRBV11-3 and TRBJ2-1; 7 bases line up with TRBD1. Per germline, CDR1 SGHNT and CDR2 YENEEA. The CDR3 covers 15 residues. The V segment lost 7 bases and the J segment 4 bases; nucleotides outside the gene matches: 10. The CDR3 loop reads CASKRQGVEYNEQFF. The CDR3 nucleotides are TGTGCCAGCAAAAGACAGGGAGTTGAGTACAATGAGCAGTTCTTC.

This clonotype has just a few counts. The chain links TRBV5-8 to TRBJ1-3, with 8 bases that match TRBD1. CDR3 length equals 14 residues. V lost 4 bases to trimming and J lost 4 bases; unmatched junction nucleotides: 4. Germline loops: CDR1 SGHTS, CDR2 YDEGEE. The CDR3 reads CASSRRDRGNTIYF. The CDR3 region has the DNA TGTGCCAGCAGCCGCCGGGACAGGGGAAACACCATATATTTT.

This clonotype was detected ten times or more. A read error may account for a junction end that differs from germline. CDR3 amino acids: CASSSVAGSTDTQYF. In nucleotides, the CDR3 is TGTGCTAGCAGCTCCGTAGCGGGGAGCACAGATACGCAGTATTTT. J is TRBJ2-3 and V is TRBV7-7; 8 bases agree with TRBD2. From germline, CDR1 is SSHAT and CDR2 FNYEAQ (reference sequence). The CDR3 extends over 15 amino acids.

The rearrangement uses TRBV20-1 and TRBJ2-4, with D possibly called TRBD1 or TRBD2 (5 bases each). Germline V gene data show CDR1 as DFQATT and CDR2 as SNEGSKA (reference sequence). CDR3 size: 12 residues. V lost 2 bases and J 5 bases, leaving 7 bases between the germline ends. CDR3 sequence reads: CSARQGENIQYF. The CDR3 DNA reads TGCAGTGCTAGACAGGGAGAAAACATTCAGTACTTC.

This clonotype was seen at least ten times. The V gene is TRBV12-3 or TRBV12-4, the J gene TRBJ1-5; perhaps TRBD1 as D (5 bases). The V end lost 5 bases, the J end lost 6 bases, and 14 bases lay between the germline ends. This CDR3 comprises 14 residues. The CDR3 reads CASSPSGLIQPQHF. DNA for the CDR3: TGTGCCAGCAGTCCCTCAGGGCTGATTCAGCCCCAGCATTTT.

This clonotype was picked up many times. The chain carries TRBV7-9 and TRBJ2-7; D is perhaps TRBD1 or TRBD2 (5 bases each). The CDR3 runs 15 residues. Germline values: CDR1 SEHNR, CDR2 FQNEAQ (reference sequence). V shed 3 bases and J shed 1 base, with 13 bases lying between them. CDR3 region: CASSFRGASSYEQYF. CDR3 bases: TGTGCCAGCAGCTTTCGAGGGGCGTCATCCTACGAGCAGTACTTC.

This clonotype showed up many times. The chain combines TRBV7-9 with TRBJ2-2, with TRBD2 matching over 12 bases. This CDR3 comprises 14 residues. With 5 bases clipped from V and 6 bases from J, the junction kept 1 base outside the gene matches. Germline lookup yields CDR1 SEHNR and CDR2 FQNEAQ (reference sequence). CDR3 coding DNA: TGTGCCAGCAGCAGACTAGCGGGAGCCGGGGAGCTGTTTTTT. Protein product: CASSRLAGAGELFF.

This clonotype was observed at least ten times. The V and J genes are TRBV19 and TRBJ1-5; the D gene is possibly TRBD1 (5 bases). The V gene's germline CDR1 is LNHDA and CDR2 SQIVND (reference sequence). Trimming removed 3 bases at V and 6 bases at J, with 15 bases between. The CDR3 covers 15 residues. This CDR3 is CASSMERGATQPQHF. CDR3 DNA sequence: TGTGCCAGTAGTATGGAGAGGGGTGCGACTCAGCCCCAGCATTTT.

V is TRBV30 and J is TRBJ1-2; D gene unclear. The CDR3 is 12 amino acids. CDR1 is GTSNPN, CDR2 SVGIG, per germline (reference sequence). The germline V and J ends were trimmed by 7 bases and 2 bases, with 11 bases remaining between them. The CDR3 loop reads CALWTVNYGYTF. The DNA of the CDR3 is TGTGCCTTATGGACGGTCAACTATGGCTACACCTTC.

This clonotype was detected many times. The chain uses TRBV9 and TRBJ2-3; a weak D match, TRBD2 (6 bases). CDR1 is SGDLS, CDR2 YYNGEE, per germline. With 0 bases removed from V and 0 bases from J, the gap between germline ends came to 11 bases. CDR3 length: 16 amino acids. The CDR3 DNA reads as TGTGCCAGCAGCGTAGCGGAGGGGATTAGCACAGATACGCAGTATTTT. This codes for CASSVAEGISTDTQYF.

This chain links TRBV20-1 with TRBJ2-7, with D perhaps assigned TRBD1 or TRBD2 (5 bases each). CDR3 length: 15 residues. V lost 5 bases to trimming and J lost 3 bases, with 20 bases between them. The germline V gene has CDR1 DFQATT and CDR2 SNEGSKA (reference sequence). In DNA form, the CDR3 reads TGCAGTGCTGTCCCGACCGGGACCCTCCTCTACGAGCAGTACTTC. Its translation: CSAVPTGTLLYEQYF.

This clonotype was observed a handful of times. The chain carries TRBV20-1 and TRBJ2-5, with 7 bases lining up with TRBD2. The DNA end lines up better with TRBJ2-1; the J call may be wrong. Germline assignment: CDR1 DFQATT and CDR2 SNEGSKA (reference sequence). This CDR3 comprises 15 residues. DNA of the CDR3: TGCAGTGCTAGAGATGGGCTAGCGGTACAAGAGACCCAGTTCTTC. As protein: CSARDGLAVQETQFF.

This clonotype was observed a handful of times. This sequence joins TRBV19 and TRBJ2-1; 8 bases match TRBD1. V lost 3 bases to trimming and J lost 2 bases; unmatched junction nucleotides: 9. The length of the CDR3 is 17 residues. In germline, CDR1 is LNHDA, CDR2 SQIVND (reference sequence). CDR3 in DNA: TGTGCCAGTAGTATCGGGGCCGGGACAGGAGCCTACAATGAGCAGTTCTTC. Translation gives CASSIGAGTGAYNEQFF.

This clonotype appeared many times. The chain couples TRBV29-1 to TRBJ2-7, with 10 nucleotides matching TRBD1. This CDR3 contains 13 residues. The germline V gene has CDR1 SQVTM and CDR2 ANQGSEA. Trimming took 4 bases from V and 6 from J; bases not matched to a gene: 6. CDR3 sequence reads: CSVGGTGDVEQYF. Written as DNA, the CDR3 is TGCAGCGTTGGGGGGACAGGGGACGTCGAGCAGTACTTC.

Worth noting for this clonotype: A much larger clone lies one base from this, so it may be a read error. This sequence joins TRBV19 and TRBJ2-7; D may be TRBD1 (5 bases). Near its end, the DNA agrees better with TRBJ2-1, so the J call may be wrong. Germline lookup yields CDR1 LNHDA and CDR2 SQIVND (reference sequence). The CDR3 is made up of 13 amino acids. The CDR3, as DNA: TGTGCCAGTAGGCTAATAGGGGTGGACGAGCAGTTCTTC. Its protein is CASRLIGVDEQFF.

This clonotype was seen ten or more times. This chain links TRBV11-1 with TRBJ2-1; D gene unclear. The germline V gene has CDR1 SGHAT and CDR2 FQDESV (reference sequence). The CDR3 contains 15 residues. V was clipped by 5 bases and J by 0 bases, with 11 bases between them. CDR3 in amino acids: CASSLTISSYNEQFF. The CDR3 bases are TGTGCCAGCAGCCTTACAATTAGCTCCTACAATGAGCAGTTCTTC.

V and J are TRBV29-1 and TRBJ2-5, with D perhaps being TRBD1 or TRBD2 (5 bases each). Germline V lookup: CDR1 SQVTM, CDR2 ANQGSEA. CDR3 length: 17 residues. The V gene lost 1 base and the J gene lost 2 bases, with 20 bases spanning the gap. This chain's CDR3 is CSVEGADGGVFQETQYF. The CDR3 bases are TGCAGCGTTGAAGGGGCAGATGGGGGTGTTTTTCAAGAGACCCAGTACTTC.